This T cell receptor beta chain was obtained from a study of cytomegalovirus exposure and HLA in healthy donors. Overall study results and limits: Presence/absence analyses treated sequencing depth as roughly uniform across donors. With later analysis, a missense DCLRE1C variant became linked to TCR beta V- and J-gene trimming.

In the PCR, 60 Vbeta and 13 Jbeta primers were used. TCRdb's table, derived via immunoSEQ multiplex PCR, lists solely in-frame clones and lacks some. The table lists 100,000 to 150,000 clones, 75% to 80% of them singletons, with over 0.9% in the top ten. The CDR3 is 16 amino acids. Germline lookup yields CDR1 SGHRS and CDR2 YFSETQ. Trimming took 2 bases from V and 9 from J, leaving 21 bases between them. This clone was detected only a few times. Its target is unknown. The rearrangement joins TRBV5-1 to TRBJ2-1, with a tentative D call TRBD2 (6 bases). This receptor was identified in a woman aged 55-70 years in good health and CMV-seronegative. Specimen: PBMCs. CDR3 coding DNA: TGCGCCAGCAGCTTCGATCCGGGAGAAGGAAGGGGTGAGCAGTTCTTC. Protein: CASSFDPGEGRGEQFF.